The rows below give T cell receptor beta chains drawn from one sample of a study of blood T cell repertoires in COVID-19. Using immunoSEQ multiplex PCR, the repertoire was profiled, and TCRdb retains in-frame clones only, with some absent. The sample contains around 50,000 clones, around 87% of which appear only once. Sequencing used peripheral blood. These receptors were collected from a woman aged 55-70 years with COVID-19, enrolled during active disease. Each CDR3 is given with its conserved first and last residue. D genes are given only for firm matches. Rows give clone size only sometimes, using once, few, many, or a class for an expanded clone.

- | TRBJ1-5 | - | TRBV21-1 | TGTGCCAGCAGCAAAGGGTATAGGGGGAGAGGCAATCAGCCCCAGCATTTT | CASSKGYRGRGNQPQHF
TRBD1 | TRBJ2-5 | - | TRBV19 | TGTGCCAGTAGCCCCCTGGACAGGGTGCGGGAGACCCAGTACTTC | CASSPLDRVRETQYF
- | TRBJ2-2 | once | TRBV21-1 | TGTGCCAGAACGAAATTAGCGGGAGTTACCGGGGAGCTGTTTTTT | CARTKLAGVTGELFF
- | TRBJ1-4 | - | TRBV30 | TGTGCCTGGGCAGTCGGGGGTCTCGGGGAAAAACTGTTTTTT | CAWAVGGLGEKLFF
- | TRBJ2-7 | - | TRBV27 | TGTGCCAGCAGTCTAAGGGACAACGCGGCCGAGCAGTACTTC | CASSLRDNAAEQYF
- | TRBJ2-5 | - | TRBV5-6 | TGTGCCAGCAGCCCCCGATACGTGCAGGAACAAGAGACCCAGTACTTC | CASSPRYVQEQETQYF
- | TRBJ1-6 | - | TRBV5-1 | TGCGCCAGCAGCTTGGGTCGTAATTCACCCCTCCACTTT | CASSLGRNSPLHF
TRBD2 | TRBJ2-7 | - | TRBV6-6 | TGTGCCAGCAGTTATTTAAGCGGGACCTCCTACGAGCAGTACTTC | CASSYLSGTSYEQYF
- | TRBJ2-2 | - | TRBV10-3 | TGTGCCATCAGTGAGGTACCCATGCGGGTCGCGAACACCGGGGAGCTGTTTTTT | CAISEVPMRVANTGELFF
TRBD2 | TRBJ2-7 | once | TRBV3-1/TRBV3-2 | TGTGCCAGCAGCCAACGCGGGAGTCACTCCTACGAGCAGTACTTC | CASSQRGSHSYEQYF
TRBD2 | TRBJ2-7 | - | TRBV5-1 | TGCGCCAGCAGTACCCGGAGCGGGGACGGAACCTCCTACGAGCAGTACTTC | CASSTRSGDGTSYEQYF
TRBD2 | TRBJ2-5 | few | TRBV19 | TGTGCCAGTAGTATAGTAGGACTAGCGGGAGGGCCGGTTGGGCAAGAGACCCAGTACTTC | CASSIVGLAGGPVGQETQYF
- | TRBJ1-1 | - | TRBV7-9 | TGTGCCAGCAGCTTACCCCCTCCGTACGGGACACTAACGAACACTGAAGCTTTCTTT | CASSLPPPYGTLTNTEAFF
- | TRBJ1-5 | - | TRBV9 | TGTGCCAGCAGCGTAGCAGGAATAGATCAGCCCCAGCATTTT | CASSVAGIDQPQHF
- | TRBJ1-1 | - | TRBV19 | TGTGCCAGTAGTATAGATGGCAGGTACTCTTTGGCTTTCTTT | CASSIDGRYSLAFF
- | TRBJ2-7 | few | TRBV21-1 | TGTGCCACCGAGGTGGACGAGCAGTACTTC | CATEVDEQYF
TRBD1 | TRBJ1-5 | - | TRBV7-8 | TGTGCCAGCATGGTGGGACAGGGGGGGAATCAGCCCCAGCATTTT | CASMVGQGGNQPQHF
TRBD1 | TRBJ2-3 | - | TRBV19 | TGTGCCAGTAGTACGGGACAGGGAGCGGCAGATACGCAGTATTTT | CASSTGQGAADTQYF
- | TRBJ2-5 | - | TRBV6-6 | TGTGCCAGCACCCCTCCTGCCGGGGAGACCCAGTACTTC | CASTPPAGETQYF
- | TRBJ2-5 | few | TRBV19 | TGTGCCAGTAGCCCCCTAGGCGGTGAGACCCAGTACTTC | CASSPLGGETQYF
- | TRBJ2-1 | few | TRBV10-1 | TGCGCCAGCAGTGTGGGACTCCCAAACAATGAGCAGTTCTTC | CASSVGLPNNEQFF
TRBD1 | TRBJ2-2 | - | TRBV9 | TGTGCCAGCAGCGTAAGGCAGGGGGTCGGGGAGCTGTTTTTT | CASSVRQGVGELFF
TRBD1 | TRBJ2-3 | - | TRBV30 | TGTGCCTGGGTCGGACAGGGGGCCCCACTGGATACGCAGTATTTT | CAWVGQGAPLDTQYF
TRBD2 | TRBJ2-3 | once | TRBV7-9 | TGTGCCAGCAGCTCCCAGCGGGAGGTGGCAGATACGCAGTATTTT | CASSSQREVADTQYF
TRBD1 | TRBJ1-2 | few | TRBV2 | TGTGCCAGCAGCGGGACAGGGGATGGCTACACCTTC | CASSGTGDGYTF
- | TRBJ1-5 | few | TRBV19 | TGTGCCAGTAGTCTCAGAGGCTCAGATCAGCCCCAGCATTTT | CASSLRGSDQPQHF
- | TRBJ2-1 | - | TRBV29-1 | TGCAGCGTTGAAGGGAGGTCCTCCTACAATGAGCAGTTCTTC | CSVEGRSSYNEQFF
TRBD1 | TRBJ1-3 | medium-sized | TRBV5-1 | TGCGCCAGCAGCCCCGGGACAGCCCCCTCTGGAAACACCATATATTTT | CASSPGTAPSGNTIYF
- | TRBJ1-5 | - | TRBV19 | TGTGCCACCCGATTATTGGGGGCCTGGCAGCCCCAGCATTTT | CATRLLGAWQPQHF
TRBD2 | TRBJ2-5 | - | TRBV29-1 | TGCAGCGTTGCTGATGGAGGACTAGGCCAAGAGACCCAGTACTTC | CSVADGGLGQETQYF
TRBD1 | TRBJ1-2 | - | TRBV30 | TGTGCCTGGAATAATGTCAGGGGGAATGGCTACACCTTC | CAWNNVRGNGYTF
TRBD2 | TRBJ2-7 | - | TRBV6-1 | TGTGCCAGCAGTGAAGAAGAGGGCAGACTAGCGGGAGTGTACGAGCAGTACTTC | CASSEEEGRLAGVYEQYF
TRBD1 | TRBJ2-3 | once | TRBV5-4 | TGTGCCAGCAGCTTAGGACAGGGGAGAGATACGCAGTATTTT | CASSLGQGRDTQYF
- | TRBJ1-4 | - | TRBV28 | TGTGCCAGCAGGGCCTCGGGGGAGGACGTAAAACTGTTTTTT | CASRASGEDVKLFF
- | TRBJ1-6 | once | TRBV9 | TGTGCCAGCAGCGTAGGAGCGCGGAATTCACCCCTCCACTTT | CASSVGARNSPLHF
TRBD2 | TRBJ2-7 | - | TRBV7-2 | TGTGCCAGCAGCTTAGATGGCGGGGGAAGCTCCTACGAGCAGTACTTC | CASSLDGGGSSYEQYF